This TCR beta chain was identified in a study of tumor and adjacent non-tumor tissue in lung cancer. Overall study context: Histology: under 15 adenocarcinoma, a couple of squamous cell carcinoma, 1 small cell lung cancer. Findings and caveats of the study: Patients with more diverse tumor TCRs had worse survival. Normal lung showed higher cumulative top 100 clone frequency than tumor.

No cell sorting was done before RNA was extracted from the tissue. Only one count was recorded for this clonotype. The antigen is unknown. A junction end diverges from the germline sequence, so it may reflect a read error. The CDR3 is made up of 14 amino acids. The germline V gene has CDR1 KGHDR and CDR2 SFDVKD. Three rounds of nested PCR, following a modified ARM-PCR protocol, produced the TCRbeta library. MiXCR, applied by TCRdb to the multiplex PCR reads, yields one record per CDR3 protein. The sample yields more than 85,000 distinct CDR3 sequences, roughly 77% seen once. The source material was lung tumor tissue. This TCR derives from an older woman with non-small cell lung cancer. The chain joins TRBV24-1 to TRBJ1-1, with 8 bases identical to TRBD1. This chain's CDR3 is CTTSPGTGNTEAFF. The CDR3 region has the DNA TGTACCACCAGTCCCGGGACAGGGAACACTGAAGCTTTCTTT.